The T cell receptor (beta chain) under discussion was sequenced for a study of CD8 T cells in cerebrospinal fluid in Alzheimer's disease. For the study at large: Plate-based nested PCR sequencing and droplet-based sequencing measured CSF T cell clonal expansion.

CSF cells were profiled by 10X single-cell V(D)J and 5' expression. From the 10x single-cell sequencing reads, TCRdb lists one entry per CDR3 protein and no DNA. This sample lists about 1,500 distinct CDR3 sequences; its ten largest clones have around 6.2%. Germline values: CDR1 SGHAT, CDR2 FQNNGV. This CDR3 region has 11 residues. Study-level results: Expanded clones of at least 3% were commoner in Alzheimer's patients than healthy subjects.

This clonotype ranks as large in terms of frequency. The target antigen is unknown. The sequenced material came from cerebrospinal fluid. The chain carries TRBV11-2 and TRBJ2-3. This TCR was recovered from a human donor in good health. CDR3 in amino acids: CASSLADTQYF. Drawing the rest from reference TRBV11-2 and TRBJ2-3, the complete variable domain is EAGVAQSPRYKIIEKRQSVAFWCNPISGHATLYWYQQILGQGPKLLIQFQNNGVVDDSQLPKDRFSAERLKGVDSTLKIQPAKLEDSAVYLCASSLADTQYFGPGTRLTVL.